The T cell receptor (beta chain) under discussion was sequenced for a study of shared clonotypes between healthy human individuals. The CDR3 is 21 residues long. V dropped 4 bases and J dropped 4 bases, with 33 bases sitting between them. Germline CDR1 and CDR2: SGHRS and YFSETQ. Only CD45RO-negative cells positively selected for CCR7 counted as naive CD8 cells, so terminally differentiated effector memory CD45RA+ cells were excluded. All the donors were Caucasian adults who lived in Nashville, Tennessee. TCRdb's copy holds only in-frame clones and misses some; the assay was immunoSEQ multiplex PCR. This table has approximately 2,200,000 clones, around 93% appearing once.

The receptor comes from a man aged 18-30 years in good health. Some clones in this sample may be carry-over from other donors' samples. J is TRBJ1-5 and V is TRBV5-1; possibly TRBD1 for D (5 bases). Sequenced: naive CD8+ T cells from PBMCs. CDR3 region: CASSPAPSTGMGQGWNQPQHF. CDR3 in DNA: TGCGCCAGCAGCCCCGCCCCATCGACGGGAATGGGGCAAGGATGGAATCAGCCCCAGCATTTT.